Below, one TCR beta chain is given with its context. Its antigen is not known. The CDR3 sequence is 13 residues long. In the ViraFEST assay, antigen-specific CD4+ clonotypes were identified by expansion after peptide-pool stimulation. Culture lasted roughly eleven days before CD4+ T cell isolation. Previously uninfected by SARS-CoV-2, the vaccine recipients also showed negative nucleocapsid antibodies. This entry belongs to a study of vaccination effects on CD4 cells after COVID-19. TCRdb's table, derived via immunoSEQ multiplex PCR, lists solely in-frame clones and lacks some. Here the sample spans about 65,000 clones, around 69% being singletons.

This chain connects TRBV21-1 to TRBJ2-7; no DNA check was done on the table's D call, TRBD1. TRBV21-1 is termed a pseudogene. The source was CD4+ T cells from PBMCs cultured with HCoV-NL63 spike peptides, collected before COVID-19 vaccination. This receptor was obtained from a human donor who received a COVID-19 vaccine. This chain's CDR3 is CASSKDHNHEQYV. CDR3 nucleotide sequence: TGTGCCAGCAGCAAAGATCACAACCACGAGCAGTACGTC.